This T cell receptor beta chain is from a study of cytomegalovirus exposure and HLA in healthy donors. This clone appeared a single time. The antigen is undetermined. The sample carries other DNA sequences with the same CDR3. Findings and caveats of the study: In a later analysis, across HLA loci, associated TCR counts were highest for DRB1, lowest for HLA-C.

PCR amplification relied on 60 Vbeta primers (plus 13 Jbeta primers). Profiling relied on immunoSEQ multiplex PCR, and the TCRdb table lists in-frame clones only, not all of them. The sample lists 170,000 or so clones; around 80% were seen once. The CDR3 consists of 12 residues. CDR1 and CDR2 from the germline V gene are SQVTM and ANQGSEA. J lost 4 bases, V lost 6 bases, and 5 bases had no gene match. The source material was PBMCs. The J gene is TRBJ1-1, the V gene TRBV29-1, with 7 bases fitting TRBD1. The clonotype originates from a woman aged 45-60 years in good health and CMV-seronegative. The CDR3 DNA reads TGCAGCGTAAACAGGGGACCCACTGAAGCTTTCTTT. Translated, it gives CSVNRGPTEAFF.